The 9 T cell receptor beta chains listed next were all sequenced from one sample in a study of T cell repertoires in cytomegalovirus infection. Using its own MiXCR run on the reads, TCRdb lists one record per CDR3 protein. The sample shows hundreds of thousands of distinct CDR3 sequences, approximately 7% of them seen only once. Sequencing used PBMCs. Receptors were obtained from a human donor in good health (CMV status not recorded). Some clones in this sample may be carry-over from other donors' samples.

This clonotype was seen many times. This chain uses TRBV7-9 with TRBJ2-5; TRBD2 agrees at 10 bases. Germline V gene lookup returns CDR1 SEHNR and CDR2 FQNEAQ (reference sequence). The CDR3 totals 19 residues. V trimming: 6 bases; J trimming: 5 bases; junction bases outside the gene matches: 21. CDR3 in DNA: TGTGCCAGCAGGTTGCCGGCTAGCGGGGGACCAATCGTACGGGAGACCCAGTACTTC. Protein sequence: CASRLPASGGPIVRETQYF.

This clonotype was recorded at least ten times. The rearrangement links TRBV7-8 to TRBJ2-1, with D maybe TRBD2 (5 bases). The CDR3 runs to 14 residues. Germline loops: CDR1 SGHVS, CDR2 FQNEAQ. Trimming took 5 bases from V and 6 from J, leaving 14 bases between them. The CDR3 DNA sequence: TGTGCCAGCAGCCTCCGAGGGCCATTCAATGAGCAGTTCTTC. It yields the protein CASSLRGPFNEQFF.

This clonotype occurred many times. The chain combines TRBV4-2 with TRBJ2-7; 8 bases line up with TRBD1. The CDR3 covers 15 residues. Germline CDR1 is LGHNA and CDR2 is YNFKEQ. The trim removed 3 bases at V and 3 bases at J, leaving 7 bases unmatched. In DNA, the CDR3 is TGTGCCAGCAGCCAGGATAACAGGGGGTTCTACGAGCAGTACTTC. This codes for CASSQDNRGFYEQYF.

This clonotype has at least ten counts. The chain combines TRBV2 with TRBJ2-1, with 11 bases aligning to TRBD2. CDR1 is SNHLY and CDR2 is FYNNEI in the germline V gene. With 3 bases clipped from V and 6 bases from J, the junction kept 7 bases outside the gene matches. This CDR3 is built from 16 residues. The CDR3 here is CASSDSILAGANEQFF. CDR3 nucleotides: TGTGCCAGCAGTGACTCGATACTAGCGGGGGCCAATGAGCAGTTCTTC.

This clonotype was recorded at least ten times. The CDR3 region is CSAVEGGETQYF. CDR3 nucleotide sequence: TGCAGTGCTGTCGAAGGCGGAGAGACCCAGTACTTC. The chain is built from TRBV20-1 and TRBJ2-5; D gene uncertain. V was cut by 5 bases and J by 4 bases, with 11 bases left in between. The CDR3 loop spans 12 amino acids. CDR1 is DFQATT, CDR2 SNEGSKA, per germline (reference sequence).

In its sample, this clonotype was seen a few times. The CDR3 loop reads CASSSEGISYNEQFF. CDR3 DNA sequence: TGTGCCAGCAGCTCGGAGGGGATCTCCTACAATGAGCAGTTCTTC. This chain links TRBV5-5 with TRBJ2-1; a possible D gene is TRBD2 (6 bases). Germline V gives CDR1 SGHKS, CDR2 YYEKEE (reference sequence). Deletions cut 3 bases from V and 0 bases from J, with 10 bases between. This CDR3 is 15 amino acids long.

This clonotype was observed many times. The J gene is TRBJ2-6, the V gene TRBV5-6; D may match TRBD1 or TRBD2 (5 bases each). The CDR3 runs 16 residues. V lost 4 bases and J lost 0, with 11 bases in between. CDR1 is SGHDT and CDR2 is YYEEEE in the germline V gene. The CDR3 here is CASSGTGPSGANVLTF. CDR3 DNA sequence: TGTGCCAGCAGCGGGACGGGGCCCTCTGGGGCCAACGTCCTGACTTTC. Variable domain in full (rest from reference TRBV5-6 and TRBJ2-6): DAGVTQSPTHLIKTRGQQVTLRCSPKSGHDTVSWYQQALGQGPQFIFQYYEEEERQRGNFPDRFSGHQFPNYSSELNVNALLLGDSALYLCASSGTGPSGANVLTFGAGSRLTVL.

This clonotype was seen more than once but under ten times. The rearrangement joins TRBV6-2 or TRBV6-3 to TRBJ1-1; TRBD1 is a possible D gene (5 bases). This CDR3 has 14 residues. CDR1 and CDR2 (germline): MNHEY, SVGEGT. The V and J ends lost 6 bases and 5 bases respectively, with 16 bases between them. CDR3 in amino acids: CASRHGALGTEAFF. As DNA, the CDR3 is TGTGCCAGCAGGCACGGGGCGTTGGGTACTGAAGCTTTCTTT.

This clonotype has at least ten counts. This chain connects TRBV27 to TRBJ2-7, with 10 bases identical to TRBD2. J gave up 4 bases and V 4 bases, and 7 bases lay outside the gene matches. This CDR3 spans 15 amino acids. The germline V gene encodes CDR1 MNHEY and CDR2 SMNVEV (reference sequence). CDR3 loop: CASSSPSGGVYEQYF. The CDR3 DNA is TGTGCCAGCAGTTCCCCTAGCGGGGGAGTTTACGAGCAGTACTTC.